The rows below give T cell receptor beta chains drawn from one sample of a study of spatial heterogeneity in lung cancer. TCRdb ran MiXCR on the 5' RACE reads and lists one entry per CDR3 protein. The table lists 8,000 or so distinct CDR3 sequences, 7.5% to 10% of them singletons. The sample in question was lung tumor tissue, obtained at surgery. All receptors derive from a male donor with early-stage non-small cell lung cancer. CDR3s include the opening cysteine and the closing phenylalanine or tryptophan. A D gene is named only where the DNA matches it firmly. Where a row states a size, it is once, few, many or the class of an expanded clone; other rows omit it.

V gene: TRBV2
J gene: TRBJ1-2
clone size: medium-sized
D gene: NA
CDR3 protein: CATSDTLYGYTF
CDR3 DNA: TGTGCCACCTCGGACACCCTCTATGGCTACACCTTC

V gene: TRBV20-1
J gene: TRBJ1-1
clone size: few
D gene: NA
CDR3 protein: CSARDTGTRTEAFF
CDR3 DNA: TGCAGTGCTAGAGATACCGGGACACGGACTGAAGCTTTCTTT

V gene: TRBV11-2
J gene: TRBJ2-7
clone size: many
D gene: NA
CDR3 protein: CASSFRGGDLYEQYF
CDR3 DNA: TGTGCCAGCAGCTTCAGGGGAGGGGATCTCTACGAGCAGTACTTC

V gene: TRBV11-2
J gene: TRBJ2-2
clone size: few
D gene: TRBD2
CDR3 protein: CASTLGLATGELFF
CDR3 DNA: TGTGCCAGCACCCTAGGACTAGCAACCGGGGAGCTGTTTTTT

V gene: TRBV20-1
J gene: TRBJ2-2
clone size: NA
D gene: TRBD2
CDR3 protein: CSAGLLPGLATTNTGELFF
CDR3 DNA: TGCAGTGCTGGCCTGCTACCGGGACTAGCGACTACGAACACCGGGGAGCTGTTTTTT

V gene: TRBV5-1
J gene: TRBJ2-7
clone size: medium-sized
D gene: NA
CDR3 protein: CASRGATTYEQYF
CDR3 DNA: TGCGCCAGCAGGGGGGCAACGACCTACGAGCAGTACTTC

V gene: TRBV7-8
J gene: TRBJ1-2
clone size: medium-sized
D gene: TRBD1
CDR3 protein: CASSPLQGVYGYTF
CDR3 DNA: TGTGCCAGCAGCCCGCTACAGGGGGTCTATGGCTACACCTTC

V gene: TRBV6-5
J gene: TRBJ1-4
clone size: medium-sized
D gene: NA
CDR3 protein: CASSYSHNEKLFF
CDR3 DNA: TGTGCCAGCAGTTACTCGCATAATGAAAAACTGTTTTTT

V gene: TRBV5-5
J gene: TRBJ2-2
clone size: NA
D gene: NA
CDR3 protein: CASSLRGSQATGELFF
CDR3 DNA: TGTGCCAGCAGCTTGAGGGGAAGTCAGGCCACCGGGGAGCTGTTTTTT

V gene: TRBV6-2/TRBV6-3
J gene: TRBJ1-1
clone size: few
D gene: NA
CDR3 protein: CASSPVTVNTEAFF
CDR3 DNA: TGTGCCAGCAGTCCGGTGACAGTGAACACTGAAGCTTTCTTT

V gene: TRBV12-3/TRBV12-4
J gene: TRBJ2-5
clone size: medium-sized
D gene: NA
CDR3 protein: CASRVDKQETQYF
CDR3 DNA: TGTGCCAGCAGGGTTGACAAACAAGAGACCCAGTACTTC